The rows below give T cell receptor beta chains drawn from one sample of a study of blood T cell repertoires in COVID-19. Sequenced by immunoSEQ multiplex PCR; TCRdb stores in-frame clones only, minus some. Of tens of thousands of clones in the sample, about 90% were seen once. The sequenced sample consisted of peripheral blood. All receptors derive from a woman aged 80 or over with active COVID-19. CDR3s include the opening cysteine and the closing phenylalanine or tryptophan. The order of the fields is D gene, clone size, J gene, V gene, CDR3 protein, CDR3 DNA. A D gene is named only where the DNA matches it firmly. Some rows have no size entry. The others give once, few or many, or a class for an expanded clone.

NA NA TRBJ2-7 TRBV27 CASSYNRVKSEQYF TGTGCCAGCAGTTATAACAGGGTAAAGAGCGAGCAGTACTTC
NA NA TRBJ2-7 TRBV30 CAWSVPFTGGGNEQYF TGTGCCTGGAGTGTACCCTTTACGGGAGGGGGCAACGAGCAGTACTTC
TRBD2 NA TRBJ2-3 TRBV19 CASSSGLAGGWDTQYF TGTGCCAGTAGTTCCGGACTAGCGGGAGGGTGGGATACGCAGTATTTT
NA NA TRBJ1-5 TRBV27 CASNQGGGQPQHF TGTGCCAGCAATCAGGGAGGAGGTCAGCCCCAGCATTTT
NA NA TRBJ2-1 TRBV6-5 CASSYGLADYNEQFF TGTGCCAGCAGTTACGGGTTAGCGGATTACAATGAGCAGTTCTTC
TRBD1 NA TRBJ2-7 TRBV28 CASSFGQGVSGEQYF TGTGCCAGCAGTTTCGGGCAGGGGGTAAGTGGCGAGCAGTACTTC
NA NA TRBJ2-5 TRBV28 CASSFRATYQETQYF TGTGCCAGCAGTTTTAGAGCTACCTACCAAGAGACCCAGTACTTC
NA NA TRBJ2-7 TRBV18 CASSPGLSSYEQYF TGTGCCAGCTCACCGGGACTGAGCTCCTACGAGCAGTACTTC
TRBD1 NA TRBJ2-7 TRBV7-9 CASSSGTGRYEQYF TGTGCCAGCAGCTCCGGGACAGGCCGCTACGAGCAGTACTTC
NA NA TRBJ2-5 TRBV11-3 CASSLEGHGTQYF TGTGCCAGCAGCTTAGAGGGGCACGGGACCCAGTACTTC
TRBD2 NA TRBJ2-5 TRBV5-4 CASSLVSGSSETQYF TGTGCCAGCAGCTTGGTTAGCGGGAGCTCCGAGACCCAGTACTTC
NA NA TRBJ2-3 TRBV7-3 CASSLNVRDTQYF TGTGCCAGCAGCTTAAATGTCCGTGATACGCAGTATTTT
TRBD2 NA TRBJ2-1 TRBV10-3 CAISEEGLVYYNEQFF TGTGCCATCAGTGAAGAGGGACTAGTTTACTACAATGAGCAGTTCTTC
TRBD2 NA TRBJ2-1 TRBV10-3 CAISESRLAANEQFF TGTGCCATCAGTGAGTCGAGACTAGCGGCCAATGAGCAGTTCTTC
TRBD1 few TRBJ2-2 TRBV28 CASRNRDRGRTGELFF TGTGCCAGCAGAAACCGGGACAGGGGGCGGACCGGGGAGCTGTTTTTT
NA few TRBJ1-2 TRBV4-3 CASSHAGGSVHYGYTF TGCGCCAGCAGCCATGCGGGAGGGAGCGTGCATTATGGCTACACCTTC
TRBD2 NA TRBJ2-1 TRBV11-3 CASSLVGGSYNEQFF TGTGCCAGCAGCTTAGTGGGGGGGTCTTACAATGAGCAGTTCTTC
TRBD2 NA TRBJ2-4 TRBV5-6 CASTPGGGAGLRDIQYF TGTGCCAGCACCCCGGGAGGTGGGGCCGGCCTCAGGGACATTCAGTACTTC
TRBD1 NA TRBJ2-7 TRBV2 CASMGDGDRRKYF TGTGCCAGCATGGGGGATGGGGACAGGAGAAAGTACTTC
NA NA TRBJ2-5 TRBV6-5 CASSYTNTETQYF TGTGCCAGCAGCTATACTAACACGGAGACCCAGTACTTC
NA NA TRBJ1-5 TRBV9 CASSEGVGNQPQHF TGTGCCAGCAGCGAAGGGGTTGGCAATCAGCCCCAGCATTTT
TRBD2 NA TRBJ2-3 TRBV11-2 CATGASGNTDTQYF TGTGCCACCGGGGCTAGCGGAAACACAGATACGCAGTATTTT
TRBD2 NA TRBJ2-2 TRBV4-2 CASRGLAGGTNTGELFF TGTGCCAGCAGGGGTCTAGCGGGAGGAACGAACACCGGGGAGCTGTTTTTT
TRBD1 NA TRBJ1-2 TRBV5-1 CASSSGQGGYGYTF TGCGCCAGCAGCTCCGGACAGGGAGGCTATGGCTACACCTTC
NA NA TRBJ1-6 TRBV19 CASSPLAGIDSPLHF TGTGCCAGTAGTCCCTTGGCAGGGATAGATTCACCCCTCCACTTT
NA NA TRBJ1-2 TRBV28 CASSLGGVYYGYTF TGTGCCAGCAGTTTGGGAGGGGTATACTATGGCTACACCTTC
NA NA TRBJ2-7 TRBV15 CATSREGSYEQYF TGTGCCACCAGCAGAGAAGGGAGCTACGAGCAGTACTTC
TRBD1 NA TRBJ2-2 TRBV11-2 CASIRGTGLTGELFF TGTGCCAGCATAAGAGGGACAGGGCTCACCGGGGAGCTGTTTTTT